This TCR beta chain is from a study of regulatory T cells in long-lasting Graves disease. Findings of the study overall: The sample size was small, and this may have reduced accuracy.

The CDR3 spans 19 residues. Germline values: CDR1 SGHVS, CDR2 FNYEAQ. J gave up 7 bases and V 0 bases, and 14 bases lay outside the gene matches. In building TCR beta libraries, iRepertoire HTBI primers were used together with Arm-PCR of CDR3 regions. TCRdb re-analysed the multiplex PCR reads in MiXCR, keeping a single row per CDR3 protein. The sample yields 400,000 to 550,000 distinct CDR3 sequences, about a sixth seen once. This clonotype was picked up a small number of times. The antigen is not known. As to time point: newly diagnosed GD, antithyroid drugs for less than 3 months. PBMC RNA was the source of the TCR library. This same sample was also taken into another study, of T cells in Graves' hyperthyroidism and ophthalmopathy.

This specimen was peripheral blood mononuclear cells (PBMCs), taken at new diagnosis, from a patient treated with antithyroid drugs. This clonotype was sampled from a woman in her 30s with Graves disease. V and J are TRBV7-6 and TRBJ2-1; 11 bases align to TRBD2. The CDR3 DNA is TGTGCCAGCAGCTTAGCGGTGGGGGGACTAGCGGCAAAGTGGAATGAGCAGTTCTTC. Its translation is CASSLAVGGLAAKWNEQFF.